This TCR beta chain emerged from a study of T cell responses to AZD1222 COVID-19 vaccine. Germline-derived CDR1 and CDR2 are MDHEN and SYDVKM. V lost 8 bases and J 2 bases, leaving 6 bases between the germline ends. CDR3 length: 11 residues. Assay used: immunoSEQ multiplex PCR; TCRdb lists only in-frame clones, some missing. The table records around 110,000 clones, almost 95% of them present only once. This clonotype was sampled from an adult who received the AZD1222 COVID-19 vaccine. The sample in question was peripheral blood, obtained 28 days after the second AZD1222 dose. V and J are TRBV28 and TRBJ1-2; D unclear. CDR3 sequence: CASCGNYGYTF. In DNA form, the CDR3 reads TGTGCCAGCTGCGGGAACTATGGCTACACCTTC.